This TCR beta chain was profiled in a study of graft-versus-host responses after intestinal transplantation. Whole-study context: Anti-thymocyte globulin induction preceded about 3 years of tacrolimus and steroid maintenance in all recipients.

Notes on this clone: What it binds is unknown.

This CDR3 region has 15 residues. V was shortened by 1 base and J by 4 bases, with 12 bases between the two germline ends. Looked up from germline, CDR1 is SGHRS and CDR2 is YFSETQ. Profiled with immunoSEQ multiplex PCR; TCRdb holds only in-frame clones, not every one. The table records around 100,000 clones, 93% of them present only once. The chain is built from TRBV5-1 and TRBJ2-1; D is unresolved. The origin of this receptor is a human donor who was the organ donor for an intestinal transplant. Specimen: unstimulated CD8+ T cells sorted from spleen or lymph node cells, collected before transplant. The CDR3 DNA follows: TGCGCCAGCAGCTTGTCCCAGGACCGTTACAATGAGCAGTTCTTC. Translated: CASSLSQDRYNEQFF.